This T cell receptor (beta chain) was recovered during a study of blood T cell repertoires in COVID-19. How the authors handled the data: It was from reference gene primer amplification that nucleated cell counts were estimated. Produced via immunoSEQ multiplex PCR; TCRdb's table is partial and in-frame only. V and J calls and clone size come straight from that table; D and trimming were deduced from the DNA. The sample carries fewer than 150,000 clones, 70% to 80% recorded once. Germline loops: CDR1 GTSNPN, CDR2 SVGIG (reference sequence). There are 12 residues in the CDR3. V was pared by 5 bases and J by 6 bases, with 11 bases between.

The sample comprised peripheral blood. The receptor comes from a man aged 50-59 years with acute or convalescent COVID-19. This sequence joins TRBV30 and TRBJ2-1, with a tentative D call TRBD2 (6 bases). CDR3 nucleotide sequence: TGTGCCTGGGGGGGACTGTCCAATGAGCAGTTCTTC. It yields the protein CAWGGLSNEQFF.